The 16 T cell receptor beta chains in this list originate from one sample, sequenced in a study of blood T cell repertoires in COVID-19. Assay used: immunoSEQ multiplex PCR; TCRdb lists only in-frame clones, some missing. The repertoire consists of roughly 200,000 clones, with under 90% occurring once and the leading ten covering around a sixth. Sequenced input: peripheral blood. These TCRs come from a woman over 75 with active or convalescent COVID-19.

The chain joins TRBV3-1 (or the pseudogene TRBV3-2) to TRBJ2-4, with 8 nucleotides matching TRBD1. Germline assignment: CDR1 LGHDT and CDR2 YNNKEL (reference sequence). With V trimmed by 0 bases and J by 4 bases, 2 bases remained unmatched. The CDR3 totals 15 residues. CDR3 protein: CASSQDNRGKNIQYF. In DNA, the CDR3 is TGTGCCAGCAGCCAAGATAACAGGGGGAAAAACATTCAGTACTTC.

Here the CDR3 reads CASSLRGPGSYEQYF. The CDR3, as DNA: TGTGCCAGCAGCTTAAGGGGGCCGGGCTCCTACGAGCAGTACTTC. The rearrangement links TRBV7-2 to TRBJ2-7; 7 bases agree with TRBD1. Germline CDR1 is SGHTA and CDR2 is FQGNSA. There are 15 residues in the CDR3. The V and J ends lost 2 bases and 0 bases, in that order; junction bases with no gene match: 4.

The chain recombines TRBV19 with TRBJ2-1; the D gene is possibly TRBD2 (5 bases). The germline gives CDR1 LNHDA, CDR2 SQIVND (reference sequence). This CDR3 is built from 16 residues. The V end lost 8 bases, the J end lost 0 bases, and 17 bases lay between the germline ends. Written as DNA, the CDR3 is TGTGCCAGTCGAGGGAAGCGGAGCAGCTCCTACAATGAGCAGTTCTTC. This codes for CASRGKRSSSYNEQFF.

This sequence joins TRBV5-1 and TRBJ2-3; 8 bases agree with TRBD2. The CDR3 has 16 residues. CDR1 and CDR2 from the germline V gene are SGHRS and YFSETQ. V shed 6 bases, J shed 3 bases, and the junction held 12 bases outside the gene matches. Here the CDR3 reads CASTLQSGSWTDTQYF. CDR3 nucleotide sequence: TGCGCCAGCACCCTCCAGAGCGGGAGTTGGACAGATACGCAGTATTTT.

The chain has TRBV9 and TRBJ2-5; 12 bases fit TRBD2. Germline V gene lookup returns CDR1 SGDLS and CDR2 YYNGEE. V dropped 2 bases and J dropped 3; count of bases not matched to a gene: 2. The CDR3 runs to 15 residues. CDR3 loop: CASSVGLAGEETQYF. As DNA, the CDR3 is TGTGCCAGCAGCGTGGGACTAGCGGGTGAAGAGACCCAGTACTTC.

This clone was observed once. V gene TRBV6-6 combines with J gene TRBJ2-1; 8 nucleotides align to TRBD2. Germline trimming cut 6 bases from V and 6 bases from J; bases unmatched to any gene: 13. This CDR3 comprises 16 residues. Germline CDR1 and CDR2: MNHNY and SVGAGI (reference sequence). The CDR3 nucleotides are TGTGCCAGCAGCCTCGGGGGGACTAGAGTAATCAATGAGCAGTTCTTC. Its translation is CASSLGGTRVINEQFF.

The V gene is TRBV27, the J gene TRBJ1-2; D is possibly TRBD1 (5 bases). Germline V gives CDR1 MNHEY, CDR2 SMNVEV (reference sequence). Deletions cut 4 bases from V and 4 bases from J, with 16 bases between. This CDR3 has 15 amino acids. The CDR3 sequence is CASSSLLGGFYGYTF. The CDR3 coding sequence is TGTGCCAGCAGTTCCCTTCTGGGGGGTTTCTATGGCTACACCTTC.

V usage is TRBV7-6 and J usage is TRBJ1-1; possible D gene TRBD1, 6 bases. V was clipped by 4 bases and J by 7 bases, with 13 bases between them. CDR3 size: 13 residues. CDR1 is SGHVS, CDR2 FNYEAQ, per germline. The CDR3 region is CASSSGHTFEAFF. The CDR3 DNA reads TGTGCCAGCAGCTCGGGACATACTTTTGAAGCTTTCTTT.

J is TRBJ2-1 and V is TRBV24-1, with 8 nucleotides matching TRBD1. The CDR3 covers 18 residues. Per germline, CDR1 KGHDR and CDR2 SFDVKD. V lost 4 bases to trimming and J lost 0 bases; unmatched junction nucleotides: 10. The CDR3 nucleotides are TGTGCCACCAGTGACCACAGGGGGTCAATGTCCTCCTACAATGAGCAGTTCTTC. It yields the protein CATSDHRGSMSSYNEQFF.

Here the CDR3 DNA reads TGTGCCAGCAGCTTACGCGGGGGAGGCTACGAGCAGTACTTC. Protein sequence: CASSLRGGGYEQYF. V gene TRBV7-2 combines with J gene TRBJ2-7; 7 nucleotides agree with TRBD2. The CDR3 consists of 14 residues. The germline V gene has CDR1 SGHTA and CDR2 FQGNSA. The junction had 4 bases not matched to a gene; V was cut back by 2 bases and J by 3 bases.

In its sample, this clone was seen a few times. The V and J genes are TRBV19 and TRBJ1-2; perhaps TRBD1 as D (5 bases). The V gene's germline CDR1 is LNHDA and CDR2 SQIVND (reference sequence). Trimming took off 3 bases at V and 6 bases at J, with 14 bases between the two ends. The CDR3 loop spans 14 amino acids. CDR3 DNA: TGTGCCAGTAGTATGAACAGGCTAGCGGATGGCTACACCTTC. It encodes CASSMNRLADGYTF.

The genes are TRBV6-2 or TRBV6-3 and TRBJ1-4; no firm D call. CDR1 is MNHEY and CDR2 is SVGEGT in the germline V gene. The V and J ends lost 4 bases and 0 bases respectively, with 9 bases between them. CDR3 length: 15 residues. The CDR3: CASSFAGATNEKLFF. DNA of the CDR3: TGTGCCAGCAGTTTCGCGGGAGCAACTAATGAAAAACTGTTTTTT.

The V call is TRBV30, the J call TRBJ1-2, with unresolved D. Trimming pared 2 bases from V and 0 bases from J, leaving 13 bases between. This CDR3 has 15 amino acids. CDR1 and CDR2 from the germline V gene are GTSNPN and SVGIG (reference sequence). CDR3 loop: CAWSFAVLTNYGYTF. In DNA form, the CDR3 reads TGTGCCTGGAGTTTTGCAGTTTTAACTAACTATGGCTACACCTTC.

The rearrangement joins TRBV2 to TRBJ2-1; 9 bases fit TRBD1. V gave up 4 bases and J gave up 9 bases; unmatched junction bases: 7. CDR3 length: 14 amino acids. Looked up from germline, CDR1 is SNHLY and CDR2 is FYNNEI. CDR3 sequence reads: CASSGGTGSGEQFF. CDR3 in DNA: TGTGCCAGCAGTGGGGGGACAGGGTCGGGTGAGCAGTTCTTC.

The chain employs TRBV29-1 and TRBJ1-2, with TRBD1 identical over 8 bases. Per germline, CDR1 SQVTM and CDR2 ANQGSEA. The CDR3 totals 13 residues. V lost 4 bases to trimming and J lost 4 bases; unmatched junction nucleotides: 5. The CDR3 loop is CSVGGQDLYGYTF. CDR3 DNA sequence: TGCAGCGTTGGGGGACAGGATCTCTATGGCTACACCTTC.

This clone was seen more than once but under ten times. CDR3 loop: CASSPYPLTGGNYEQYF. CDR3 DNA sequence: TGTGCCAGCAGCCCTTATCCATTGACAGGGGGCAACTACGAGCAGTACTTC. The rearrangement joins TRBV4-2 to TRBJ2-7; 10 nucleotides match TRBD1. The CDR3 covers 17 residues. The V segment lost 4 bases and the J segment 3 bases; nucleotides outside the gene matches: 12. The germline CDR1 and CDR2 sequences are LGHNA and YNFKEQ.